Listed here are 30 T cell receptor beta chains from one sample, sequenced in a study of spatial heterogeneity in lung cancer. Time point indicated: sample taken at primary tumor resection. No cell sorting; template was whole RNA from tumor, lung tissue or PBMC. MiXCR, applied by TCRdb to the 5' RACE reads, yields one record per CDR3 protein. The sample records 3,700 or so distinct CDR3 sequences, about 55% being singletons. The sequencing here drew on PBMCs, taken at surgery. These receptors were taken from a female donor with early-stage non-small cell lung cancer.

Remarks on this clonotype: This beta chain is off target for a library built for alpha chains, so its abundance means little. CDR3 residues: CASSLVGGDYNEQFF. The CDR3 nucleotides read TGTGCCAGCAGCTTAGTAGGGGGGGACTACAATGAGCAGTTCTTC. This chain connects TRBV7-9 to TRBJ2-1; maybe TRBD2 (7 bases). Trimming pared 1 base from V and 3 bases from J, leaving 10 bases between. The germline V gene has CDR1 SEHNR and CDR2 FQNEAQ (reference sequence). CDR3 length equals 15 residues.

For this clonotype: This beta chain is an unintended read in a library built for alpha chains; its size means little. This chain links TRBV25-1 with TRBJ2-7, with 14 bases identical to TRBD2. The CDR3 runs 16 residues. The V gene end was trimmed by 4 bases and the J gene end by 2 bases; junction bases not matched to a gene: 4. Germline loops: CDR1 MGHDK, CDR2 SYGVNS. The CDR3 coding sequence is TGTGCCAGCAGTGCCGGACTAGCGGGAGGTGCCTACGAGCAGTACTTC. Its protein is CASSAGLAGGAYEQYF.

In this sample, this clonotype turned up a few times. Being off target in a library aimed at alpha chains, this beta chain has a size of little meaning. The chain links TRBV10-3 to TRBJ2-7, with unresolved D. Trimming removed 2 bases from V and 6 bases from J, with 11 bases in between. The CDR3 loop spans 13 amino acids. Germline values: CDR1 ENHRY, CDR2 SYGVKD. CDR3 DNA: TGTGCCATCAGTGAGGGTCTTTTGGGCGAGCAGTACTTC. Residues: CAISEGLLGEQYF.

Of note for this clonotype: Since the library was made to target alpha chains, this beta chain is a stray read and its abundance is not meaningful. The chain uses TRBV7-2 and TRBJ2-3, with 9 bases lining up with TRBD2. Germline loops: CDR1 SGHTA, CDR2 FQGNSA. V was pared by 5 bases and J by 5 bases, with 11 bases of the junction left unmatched. The CDR3 runs to 16 residues. CDR3 sequence (DNA): TGTGCCAGCAGCGCGACTAGCGGTCCCGAGGGAGATACGCAGTATTTT. This translates into CASSATSGPEGDTQYF.

Turning to this clonotype: Since it is a stray read in a library aimed at alpha chains, this beta chain has a size that is not meaningful. The chain combines TRBV9 with TRBJ2-2, with TRBD1 matching over 9 bases. V was clipped by 4 bases and J by 3 bases; unmatched bases: 4. In germline, CDR1 is SGDLS, CDR2 YYNGEE. The CDR3 loop spans 15 amino acids. The chain's CDR3 is CASSPGTGYTGELFF. As DNA, the CDR3 is TGTGCCAGCAGCCCCGGGACAGGGTACACCGGGGAGCTGTTTTTT.

To note about this clonotype: This beta chain turned up in a library designed for alpha chains; as an off-target read, its abundance says little. This chain connects TRBV3-1 to TRBJ2-5, with unresolved D. This CDR3 contains 13 residues. The germline CDR1 and CDR2 sequences are LGHDT and YNNKEL (reference sequence). The ends were cut back, 1 base at V and 4 bases at J, with 7 bases in the middle. CDR3 DNA: TGTGCCAGCAGCCAAGGGATGAGAGAGACCCAGTACTTC. This codes for CASSQGMRETQYF.

Note on this clonotype: This beta chain represents an off-target read in a library built for alpha chains; its size is of limited meaning. The chain uses TRBV28 and TRBJ2-7, with 10 bases matching TRBD1. CDR3 length: 20 residues. The germline V gene encodes CDR1 MDHEN and CDR2 SYDVKM. Trimming removed 10 bases from V and 2 bases from J; junction bases left unmatched: 26. The DNA for the CDR3 is TGTGCCACTCTGGGCCGCACCGGGACAGGGGTAAACTCGGGGACCTACGAGCAGTACTTC. It specifies CATLGRTGTGVNSGTYEQYF.

This clonotype has a handful of counts. One junction end disagrees with the germline gene, perhaps due to a read error. This beta chain turned up in a library designed for alpha chains; as an off-target read, its abundance says little. The gene calls are TRBV28 and TRBJ2-7; possibly TRBD2 for D (6 bases). CDR3 length: 12 residues. The V gene's germline CDR1 is MDHEN and CDR2 SYDVKM. The CDR3 region is CASSPPGGYYKF. Written as DNA, the CDR3 is TGTGCCAGCAGTCCCCCCGGGGGATACTATAAGTTC.

As regards this clonotype: In a library made to pick up alpha chains, this beta chain is a stray read with a size that means little. The chain is built from TRBV19 and TRBJ2-2; D is possibly TRBD1 (6 bases). The V end lost 4 bases, the J end lost 2 bases, and 11 bases lay between the germline ends. This CDR3 contains 15 residues. The V gene's germline CDR1 is LNHDA and CDR2 SQIVND (reference sequence). The chain's CDR3 is CASSTGQINTGELFF. The CDR3 nucleotides read TGTGCCAGTAGTACCGGACAGATAAACACCGGGGAGCTGTTTTTT.

Concerning this clonotype: This beta chain came through as a stray read in a library set up for alpha chains, and its size says little. The chain is built from TRBV6-1 and TRBJ2-5; D may be TRBD1 (6 bases). This CDR3 is 15 amino acids long. Germline assignment: CDR1 MNHNS and CDR2 SASEGT. V was clipped by 6 bases and J by 1 base, with 15 bases between them. The CDR3 loop reads CASSGLTGVQETQYF. The CDR3 bases are TGTGCCAGCAGCGGGCTGACAGGAGTCCAAGAGACCCAGTACTTC.

On this clonotype: For a library built for alpha chains, this beta chain is a stray read; little rests on its size. CDR3 nucleotide sequence: TGTGCCAGCAGCACCCCAGTCGGAGGGCGGGGGAAGCACACCGGGGAGCTGTTTTTT. It yields the protein CASSTPVGGRGKHTGELFF. The chain recombines TRBV7-9 with TRBJ2-2; 7 positions agree with TRBD2. Germline V gives CDR1 SEHNR, CDR2 FQNEAQ (reference sequence). The length of the CDR3 is 19 residues. V was pared by 5 bases and J by 3 bases, with 18 bases of the junction left unmatched.

This clonotype was counted a few times. This beta chain is an off-target read within a library intended for alpha chains, so its frequency means little. This chain connects TRBV4-1 to TRBJ1-1; possible D gene TRBD1, 5 bases. The CDR3 consists of 14 residues. Per germline, CDR1 MGHRA and CDR2 YSYEKL. V dropped 1 base and J dropped 1 base, with 7 bases sitting between them. The CDR3 loop reads CASSQVGTNTEAFF. Here the CDR3 DNA reads TGCGCCAGCAGCCAAGTCGGGACGAACACTGAAGCTTTCTTT.

As for this clonotype: Because this beta chain is a stray read in a library intended to capture alpha chains, its abundance should not be given much weight. The DNA of the CDR3 is TGTGCCAGCAGTTTAAACCCGATACTTGGGGCCAACGTCCTGACTTTC. Amino acids: CASSLNPILGANVLTF. The chain joins TRBV27 to TRBJ2-6; D is ambiguous. The CDR3 consists of 16 residues. Trimming took 2 bases from V and 3 from J, leaving 11 bases between them. The germline CDR1 and CDR2 sequences are MNHEY and SMNVEV (reference sequence).

A few counts support this clonotype. Because this beta chain is a stray read in a library intended to capture alpha chains, its abundance should not be given much weight. CDR3 nucleotide sequence: TGTGCCAGCAGCTTAGCTGGACTGAGCACAGATACGCAGTATTTT. It translates to CASSLAGLSTDTQYF. V gene TRBV7-2 combines with J gene TRBJ2-3; TRBD2 might be the D (5 bases). The CDR3 is made up of 15 amino acids. The germline V gene encodes CDR1 SGHTA and CDR2 FQGNSA. The germline V and J ends were trimmed by 0 bases and 0 bases, with 7 bases remaining between them.

This clonotype was detected only a few times. This beta chain lies outside the target of a library built for alpha chains; its clone size means little. This chain connects TRBV2 to TRBJ2-7; no clear D. CDR1 and CDR2 (germline): SNHLY, FYNNEI. V lost 5 bases and J lost 4, with 12 bases in between. The CDR3 covers 13 residues. The DNA of the CDR3 is TGTGCCAGCAGTAGAGAAGTAAAGTACGAGCAGTACTTC. It is translated as CASSREVKYEQYF.

For this clonotype: Little can be read into the size of this beta chain, an off-target read in a library designed for alpha chains. V usage is TRBV20-1 and J usage is TRBJ2-2; D unresolved. Germline CDR1 and CDR2: DFQATT and SNEGSKA (reference sequence). The CDR3 runs 14 residues. The V end was cut by 5 bases, the J end by 0 bases, with 10 bases between. The CDR3 sequence: CSAPPLSNTGELFF. CDR3 nucleotide sequence: TGCAGTGCTCCCCCATTATCGAACACCGGGGAGCTGTTTTTT.

As to this clonotype: Since the library was made to target alpha chains, this beta chain is a stray read and its abundance is not meaningful. The CDR3 coding sequence is TGTGCCAGCAAGGTCTTTCGAGATCCCTATGGCTACACCTTC. Translation: CASKVFRDPYGYTF. This sequence joins TRBV28 and TRBJ1-2; no reliable D call. V shed 7 bases and J shed 4 bases, with 16 bases lying between them. This CDR3 is built from 14 residues. Per the germline V gene, CDR1 is MDHEN and CDR2 is SYDVKM.

In regard to this clonotype: The library was built for alpha chains, so this beta chain is an off-target read and its size means little. J is TRBJ2-3 and V is TRBV2; TRBD2 matches at 8 bases. J was trimmed by 5 bases and V by 1 base; bases with no gene match: 5. Germline CDR1 reads SNHLY; CDR2 reads FYNNEI. There are 15 residues in the CDR3. CDR3 sequence: CASSEGLAGIDTQYF. CDR3 DNA: TGTGCCAGCAGTGAAGGGCTAGCGGGCATAGATACGCAGTATTTT.

This clonotype was seen only a few times. This beta chain is an off-target read within a library intended for alpha chains, so its frequency means little. This chain uses TRBV11-1 with TRBJ2-7, with TRBD1 matching over 9 bases. CDR3 size: 14 residues. Germline loops: CDR1 SGHAT, CDR2 FQDESV (reference sequence). Trimming cost V 4 bases and J 5 bases; bases outside gene matches: 6. The CDR3 is CASSSRDRDHEQYF. In DNA form, the CDR3 reads TGTGCCAGCAGCTCCCGGGACAGGGACCACGAGCAGTACTTC.

This clonotype came up a few times. This beta chain turned up in a library designed for alpha chains; as an off-target read, its abundance says little. This sequence joins TRBV27 and TRBJ2-7; D is undetermined. The CDR3 consists of 12 residues. CDR1 is MNHEY, CDR2 SMNVEV, per germline (reference sequence). V was pared by 6 bases and J by 0 bases, with 6 bases between. The CDR3 protein is CASSGDSYEQYF. DNA for the CDR3: TGTGCCAGCAGCGGCGACTCCTACGAGCAGTACTTC.

This clonotype showed up just once. This beta chain represents an off-target read in a library built for alpha chains; its size is of limited meaning. V and J are TRBV7-2 and TRBJ2-5; D might be TRBD2 (6 bases). V was cut by 5 bases and J by 2 bases, with 15 bases left in between. Germline CDR1 and CDR2: SGHTA and FQGNSA. The CDR3 is 15 residues long. Here the CDR3 DNA reads TGTGCCAGCAGCAATACGGGACTGCTACAAGAGACCCAGTACTTC. The encoded protein is CASSNTGLLQETQYF. The whole variable domain, remainder taken from reference TRBV7-2 and TRBJ2-5, is GAGVSQSPSNKVTEKGKDVELRCDPISGHTALYWYRQSLGQGLEFLIYFQGNSAPDKSGLPSDRFSAERTGGSVSTLTIQRTQQEDSAVYLCASSNTGLLQETQYFGPGTRLLVL.

This clonotype showed up just a few times. The library was prepared for alpha chains; this beta chain is a stray read, so its frequency means little. J is TRBJ2-1 and V is TRBV7-3; D could derive from TRBD1 or TRBD2 (6 bases each). The germline V gene encodes CDR1 SGHTA and CDR2 FQGTGA. The V end lost 0 bases, the J end lost 2 bases, and 20 bases lay between the germline ends. The CDR3 covers 19 residues. The CDR3 sequence: CASSLTWWYSGDTYNEQFF. CDR3 DNA: TGTGCCAGCAGCTTAACGTGGTGGTATTCGGGGGACACCTACAATGAGCAGTTCTTC.

For this clonotype: Because the library targeted alpha chains, this beta chain is an off-target read whose size means little. The rearrangement joins TRBV10-3 to TRBJ2-1; 8 bases are shared with TRBD2. The CDR3 extends over 16 amino acids. Germline trimming cut 0 bases from V and 9 bases from J; bases unmatched to any gene: 10. Germline loops: CDR1 ENHRY, CDR2 SYGVKD. The CDR3 DNA reads TGTGCCATCAGTGAGTCGTCGGGGGGGTCGGTCGGTGAGCAGTTCTTC. Protein: CAISESSGGSVGEQFF.

Comment on this clonotype: The library was designed around alpha chains, so this beta chain is a stray read whose abundance carries little weight. The gene calls are TRBV7-9 and TRBJ2-7; D is ambiguous. Germline V gives CDR1 SEHNR, CDR2 FQNEAQ (reference sequence). V shed 0 bases and J shed 0 bases, with 6 bases lying between them. The CDR3 is 14 amino acids. The chain's CDR3 is CASSLAWASYEQYF. Written as DNA, the CDR3 is TGTGCCAGCAGCTTAGCGTGGGCCTCCTACGAGCAGTACTTC.

About this clonotype: This beta chain was picked up by a library intended for alpha chains and is off target, so its count carries little meaning. This chain joins TRBV6-6 and TRBJ2-1; D remains ambiguous. The CDR3 has 10 residues. V lost 10 bases, J lost 11 bases, and 12 bases lay in between. Per germline, CDR1 MNHNY and CDR2 SVGAGI (reference sequence). In DNA, the CDR3 is TGTGCCACCTGGGCTTTGAAGCAGTTCTTC. This translates into CATWALKQFF.

This clonotype has a handful of counts. This beta chain turned up in a library designed for alpha chains; as an off-target read, its abundance says little. The chain couples TRBV27 to TRBJ2-5; D possibly corresponds to TRBD2 (6 bases). This CDR3 has 17 residues. Trimming took 0 bases from V and 8 from J, leaving 22 bases between them. From germline, CDR1 is MNHEY and CDR2 SMNVEV (reference sequence). CDR3 residues: CASSLSRGPEGPGTQYF. In DNA form, the CDR3 reads TGTGCCAGCAGTTTATCCCGAGGACCGGAGGGACCAGGCACCCAGTACTTC.

There are a few counts of this clonotype. The library was prepared for alpha chains; this beta chain is a stray read, so its frequency means little. The rearrangement joins TRBV28 to TRBJ2-7; D is perhaps TRBD2 (5 bases). Per germline, CDR1 MDHEN and CDR2 SYDVKM. V was shortened by 10 bases and J by 2 bases, with 15 bases between the two germline ends. The CDR3 spans 13 residues. CDR3: CATRGAPTYEQYF. The CDR3 coding sequence is TGTGCCACCCGGGGAGCTCCGACCTACGAGCAGTACTTC.

Regarding this clonotype: This beta chain is a stray read from a library made for alpha chains; its abundance is not meaningful. The rearrangement links TRBV7-8 to TRBJ2-5; 7 bases are shared with TRBD1. Germline CDR1 and CDR2: SGHVS and FQNEAQ. The CDR3 covers 14 residues. With V trimmed by 3 bases and J by 4 bases, 5 bases remained unmatched. As DNA, the CDR3 is TGTGCCAGCAGCTTTCAGGGGGTAGGAGAGACCCAGTACTTC. Translating it yields CASSFQGVGETQYF.

A note on this clonotype: The size of this beta chain means little, since it is a stray read in a library made for alpha chains. The chain combines TRBV4-3 with TRBJ2-2; 9 nucleotides match TRBD2. Per germline, CDR1 LGHNA and CDR2 YSLEER. The CDR3 spans 20 residues. Unmatched junction bases numbered 12, after V lost 0 bases and J lost 1 base. CDR3 in amino acids: CASSQDPVTSGVRNTGELFF. CDR3 DNA sequence: TGCGCCAGCAGCCAAGACCCGGTGACTAGCGGAGTGAGGAACACCGGGGAGCTGTTTTTT.

Concerning this clonotype: Since the library was made to target alpha chains, this beta chain is a stray read and its abundance is not meaningful. V and J are TRBV5-1 and TRBJ2-1; D is unresolved. The CDR3 consists of 17 residues. The germline V and J ends were trimmed by 4 bases and 0 bases, with 17 bases remaining between them. Germline V gene data show CDR1 as SGHRS and CDR2 as YFSETQ. The CDR3 DNA reads TGCGCCAGCAGCCCGCTCGTTACGAGAAGCTCCTACAATGAGCAGTTCTTC. This encodes CASSPLVTRSSYNEQFF.